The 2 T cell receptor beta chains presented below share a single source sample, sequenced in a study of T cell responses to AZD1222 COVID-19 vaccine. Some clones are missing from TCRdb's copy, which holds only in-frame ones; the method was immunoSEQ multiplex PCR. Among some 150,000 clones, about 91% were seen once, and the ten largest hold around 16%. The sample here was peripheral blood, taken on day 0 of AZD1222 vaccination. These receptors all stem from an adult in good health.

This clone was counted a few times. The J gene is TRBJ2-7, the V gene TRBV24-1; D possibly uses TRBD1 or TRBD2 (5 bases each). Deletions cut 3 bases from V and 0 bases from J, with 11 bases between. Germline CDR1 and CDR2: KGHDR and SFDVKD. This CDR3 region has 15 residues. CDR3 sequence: CATSDPGRSSYEQYF. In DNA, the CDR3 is TGTGCCACCAGTGATCCGGGACGGAGCTCCTACGAGCAGTACTTC.

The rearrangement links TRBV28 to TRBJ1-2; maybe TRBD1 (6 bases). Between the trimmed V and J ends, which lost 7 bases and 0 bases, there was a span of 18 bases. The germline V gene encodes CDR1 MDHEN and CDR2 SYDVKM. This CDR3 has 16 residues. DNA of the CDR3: TGTGCCAGCACCCATAAACCAGGGGCAGCTAACTATGGCTACACCTTC. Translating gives CASTHKPGAANYGYTF.